A single sample is the source of the 30 T cell receptor beta chains below, sequenced in a study of blood T cell repertoires in COVID-19. Here immunoSEQ multiplex PCR was the method, and the copy in TCRdb shows in-frame clones only, minus some. The sample contains approximately 220,000 clones, just under 90% of which appear only once. Sequenced material: peripheral blood. The receptors come from a man aged 55 to 70 who had recovered from COVID-19.

The chain couples TRBV27 to TRBJ2-7; D perhaps matches TRBD1 (6 bases). The V gene lost 3 bases and the J gene lost 6 bases, with 18 bases spanning the gap. Germline CDR1 reads MNHEY; CDR2 reads SMNVEV (reference sequence). The CDR3 is 15 residues long. The CDR3 here is CASSFSRGRDPEQYF. The CDR3 region has the DNA TGTGCCAGCAGTTTTTCCAGGGGAAGGGATCCCGAGCAGTACTTC.

CDR3 in amino acids: CASGLSLNTEAFF. CDR3 DNA: TGTGCTAGTGGTTTGTCTCTGAACACTGAAGCTTTCTTT. The V call is TRBV12-5, the J call TRBJ1-1; no firm D call. The CDR3 runs to 13 residues. The germline V gene encodes CDR1 LGHNT and CDR2 FRNRAP. Trimming removed 2 bases from V and 0 bases from J, with 4 bases in between.

V gene TRBV2 combines with J gene TRBJ1-1, with 8 bases that match TRBD1. The CDR3 spans 13 residues. Germline V gene sequence: CDR1 SNHLY, CDR2 FYNNEI. Unmatched junction bases numbered 6, after V lost 9 bases and J lost 3 bases. The CDR3 is CASQTGADTEAFF. In DNA form, the CDR3 reads TGTGCCAGTCAGACAGGGGCGGACACTGAAGCTTTCTTT.

This clone has only one observation. V usage is TRBV27 and J usage is TRBJ2-5, with D possibly matching TRBD2 (6 bases). The V gene lost 5 bases and the J gene lost 1 base, with 17 bases spanning the gap. The CDR3 sequence is 16 residues long. Germline CDR1 and CDR2: MNHEY and SMNVEV (reference sequence). CDR3: CASSESSGPPQETQYF. CDR3 bases: TGTGCCAGCAGTGAGTCGAGCGGGCCCCCCCAAGAGACCCAGTACTTC.

The chain combines TRBV15 with TRBJ2-7; 9 nucleotides agree with TRBD1. The CDR3 has 17 residues. In germline, CDR1 is LNHNV, CDR2 YYDKDF (reference sequence). The junction had 13 bases not matched to a gene; V was cut back by 3 bases and J by 4 bases. In DNA, the CDR3 is TGTGCCACCAGCAGTGGTCCGCTGGACAGGGGATATTACGAGCAGTACTTC. This sequence encodes CATSSGPLDRGYYEQYF.

The CDR3 sequence: CASSQGDGRTRAGELFF. As DNA, the CDR3 is TGTGCCAGCAGCCAAGGAGACGGGAGGACACGCGCCGGGGAGCTGTTTTTT. The V call is TRBV3-1 (or the pseudogene TRBV3-2), the J call TRBJ2-2; 7 positions match TRBD2. CDR3 size: 17 residues. CDR1 is LGHDT, CDR2 YNNKEL, per germline (reference sequence). Germline trimming cut 1 base from V and 6 bases from J; bases unmatched to any gene: 11.

The chain links TRBV7-9 to TRBJ2-7; 9 nucleotides line up with TRBD1. Germline V lookup: CDR1 SEHNR, CDR2 FQNEAQ (reference sequence). This CDR3 is built from 15 residues. The V and J ends lost 1 base and 3 bases, in that order; junction bases with no gene match: 4. The CDR3 bases are TGTGCCAGCAGCTTAGTCGGGACAGGGAGCTACGAGCAGTACTTC. Translation: CASSLVGTGSYEQYF.

The rearrangement uses TRBV3-1 (or the pseudogene TRBV3-2) and TRBJ1-4; D uncertain. This CDR3 contains 11 residues. V lost 1 base and J 8 bases, leaving 2 bases between the germline ends. The germline gives CDR1 LGHDT, CDR2 YNNKEL (reference sequence). Here the CDR3 DNA reads TGTGCCAGCAGCCAAGCGGAAAAACTGTTTTTT. Translation: CASSQAEKLFF.

This clone was counted once. V gene TRBV20-1 combines with J gene TRBJ2-1; 8 bases agree with TRBD2. V trimming: 5 bases; J trimming: 10 bases; junction bases outside the gene matches: 4. There are 11 residues in the CDR3. CDR1 and CDR2 (germline): DFQATT, SNEGSKA (reference sequence). Here the CDR3 DNA reads TGCAGTGCTGGAGCGGGAGTCGAGCAGTTCTTC. Translating gives CSAGAGVEQFF.

The V gene is TRBV5-6, the J gene TRBJ1-6, with 7 bases lining up with TRBD1. The germline V gene encodes CDR1 SGHDT and CDR2 YYEEEE. The CDR3 has 16 residues. Unmatched junction bases numbered 6, after V lost 2 bases and J lost 4 bases. CDR3 bases: TGTGCCAGCAGCTTCCTGACAGGGACTTATAATTCACCCCTCCACTTT. It codes for CASSFLTGTYNSPLHF.

The J gene is TRBJ2-5, the V gene TRBV5-1; TRBD2 aligns across 9 bases. Germline CDR1 reads SGHRS; CDR2 reads YFSETQ. CDR3 length: 15 residues. J was trimmed by 4 bases and V by 4 bases; bases with no gene match: 8. DNA for the CDR3: TGCGCCAGCAGCCCCGGGACTAGCCCTCCAGAGACCCAGTACTTC. Protein: CASSPGTSPPETQYF.

This rearrangement joins TRBV18 to TRBJ1-1; 8 bases fit TRBD1. V trimming: 4 bases; J trimming: 3 bases; junction bases outside the gene matches: 7. The CDR3 runs 15 residues. Germline CDR1 reads KGHSH; CDR2 reads LQKENI. The CDR3 DNA reads as TGTGCCAGCTCACTTACAGGGGGAGGTGACACTGAAGCTTTCTTT. Encoded protein: CASSLTGGGDTEAFF.

The chain has TRBV5-1 and TRBJ1-6, with TRBD1 identical over 7 bases. The trim removed 3 bases at V and 5 bases at J, leaving 8 bases unmatched. The CDR3 spans 16 residues. Germline values: CDR1 SGHRS, CDR2 YFSETQ. CDR3 sequence: CASSSTAGTDNSPLHF. The CDR3 DNA reads as TGCGCCAGCAGCTCCACCGCCGGGACAGATAATTCACCCCTCCACTTT.

This sequence joins TRBV7-6 and TRBJ2-7; 7 bases are a match to TRBD1. Germline CDR1 and CDR2: SGHVS and FNYEAQ. The CDR3 covers 15 residues. V dropped 5 bases and J dropped 3; count of bases not matched to a gene: 10. The CDR3 DNA reads as TGTGCCAGCAGCCTTACCGGGACAGCGAACTACGAGCAGTACTTC. This gives the protein CASSLTGTANYEQYF.

The rearrangement links TRBV5-1 to TRBJ2-3; 8 nucleotides line up with TRBD1. J was trimmed by 4 bases and V by 1 base; bases with no gene match: 5. Germline V gene data show CDR1 as SGHRS and CDR2 as YFSETQ. The CDR3 is 15 residues long. The CDR3 nucleotides are TGCGCCAGCAGCTTGACCCCGGGACAGGCAGATACGCAGTATTTT. Translating gives CASSLTPGQADTQYF.

The CDR3 DNA sequence: TGTGCCATCAGTGGCCTAGCGGGATACAATGAGCAGTTCTTC. Translating it yields CAISGLAGYNEQFF. The V call is TRBV10-3, the J call TRBJ2-1; 9 nucleotides align to TRBD2. The germline gives CDR1 ENHRY, CDR2 SYGVKD. The V and J ends lost 4 bases and 4 bases, in that order; junction bases with no gene match: 2. CDR3 length equals 14 residues.

The chain couples TRBV7-2 to TRBJ2-3; possibly TRBD2 for D (6 bases). V gave up 5 bases and J gave up 0 bases, with 9 bases separating them. This CDR3 region has 14 residues. CDR1 and CDR2 from the germline V gene are SGHTA and FQGNSA. The DNA for the CDR3 is TGTGCCAGCAGCCGTGGGACTAGCACAGATACGCAGTATTTT. Translating it yields CASSRGTSTDTQYF.

The chain employs TRBV1 and TRBJ1-3; the D call of TRBD1 is as the table states it, not checked on the DNA. TRBV1 counts as a pseudogene. The CDR3 spans 18 residues. The CDR3 is CTSSQNRGQYLSGNTIYF. The DNA for the CDR3 is TGCACCAGCAGCCAGAACAGGGGGCAGTATCTCTCTGGAAACACCATATATTTT.

This chain joins TRBV5-1 and TRBJ1-1, with D possibly TRBD1 on 5 matching bases. Germline CDR1 and CDR2: SGHRS and YFSETQ. This CDR3 is built from 14 residues. Trimming stripped 0 bases from V and 4 bases from J, with 10 bases between. The CDR3: CASSLDGGGTEAFF. In nucleotides, the CDR3 is TGCGCCAGCAGCTTGGACGGCGGGGGCACTGAAGCTTTCTTT. The entire variable domain, with the rest obtained from reference TRBV5-1 and TRBJ1-1, is as follows: KAGVTQTPRYLIKTRGQQVTLSCSPISGHRSVSWYQQTPGQGLQFLFEYFSETQRNKGNFPGRFSGRQFSNSRSEMNVSTLELGDSALYLCASSLDGGGTEAFFGQGTRLTVV.

The chain carries TRBV10-3 and TRBJ1-2; D gene unclear. From germline, CDR1 is ENHRY and CDR2 SYGVKD. This CDR3 has 11 residues. V was trimmed by 5 bases and J by 8 bases, leaving 9 bases between them. CDR3 nucleotide sequence: TGTGCCATCAGTAGTCCACGGGGCTACACCTTC. It yields the protein CAISSPRGYTF.

This chain joins TRBV19 and TRBJ2-5; maybe TRBD2 (6 bases). The CDR3 contains 15 residues. V lost 5 bases and J lost 8, with 21 bases in between. The V gene's germline CDR1 is LNHDA and CDR2 SQIVND (reference sequence). The CDR3 sequence: CASSGVAVESDTQYF. For the CDR3, the DNA is TGTGCCAGTAGTGGGGTAGCGGTGGAATCGGACACCCAGTACTTC. The full variable domain, with the rest looked up from reference TRBV19 and TRBJ2-5, is DGGITQSPKYLFRKEGQNVTLSCEQNLNHDAMYWYRQDPGQGLRLIYYSQIVNDFQKGDIAEGYSVSREKKESFPLTVTSAQKNPTAFYLCASSGVAVESDTQYFGPGTRLLVL.

The gene calls are TRBV4-3 and TRBJ2-1; D might be TRBD2 (5 bases). Germline CDR1 and CDR2: LGHNA and YSLEER. The CDR3 totals 15 residues. V lost 0 bases and J lost 6, with 12 bases in between. This CDR3 reads CASSQEEGRGNEQFF. The CDR3 DNA is TGCGCCAGCAGCCAAGAAGAGGGAAGAGGCAATGAGCAGTTCTTC.

The CDR3 sequence: CATSDGGFEAFF. The CDR3 coding sequence is TGTGCCACCAGTGATGGGGGCTTTGAAGCTTTCTTT. The gene calls are TRBV24-1 and TRBJ1-1, with a possible D match to TRBD1 (6 bases). CDR1 is KGHDR, CDR2 SFDVKD, per germline. The CDR3 loop spans 12 amino acids. The V gene lost 3 bases and the J gene lost 7 bases, with 8 bases spanning the gap.

This rearrangement joins TRBV28 to TRBJ2-7; 9 bases are a match to TRBD1. Germline CDR1 and CDR2: MDHEN and SYDVKM. V was clipped by 5 bases and J by 5 bases; unmatched bases: 10. CDR3 size: 15 residues. CDR3 bases: TGTGCCAGCAGTACCTCGGGACAGGGAGCGGACGAGCAGTACTTC. It translates to CASSTSGQGADEQYF.

The chain uses TRBV6-6 and TRBJ2-5, with 11 positions matching TRBD2. The trim removed 4 bases at V and 6 bases at J, leaving 7 bases unmatched. The CDR3 has 15 amino acids. The germline gives CDR1 MNHNY, CDR2 SVGAGI (reference sequence). The CDR3 DNA reads TGTGCCAGCAGTTCCCTAGCGGGAGGCGGGAAGACCCAGTACTTC. Protein sequence: CASSSLAGGGKTQYF.

V gene TRBV6-5 combines with J gene TRBJ2-3, with D unresolved. Trimming pared 6 bases from V and 0 bases from J, leaving 4 bases between. Germline-derived CDR1 and CDR2 are MNHEY and SVGAGI. The CDR3 has 12 residues. CDR3: CASSGSTDTQYF. The CDR3 DNA follows: TGTGCCAGCAGCGGGAGCACAGATACGCAGTATTTT.

The gene calls are TRBV5-1 and TRBJ2-5, with TRBD1 as a possible D gene (6 bases). Trimming removed 2 bases at V and 5 bases at J, with 19 bases between. CDR1 is SGHRS and CDR2 is YFSETQ in the germline V gene. The CDR3 is 16 amino acids. CDR3 residues: CASSLHRALRGETQYF. In DNA form, the CDR3 reads TGCGCCAGCAGCTTACACAGGGCCCTTCGAGGGGAGACCCAGTACTTC. The whole variable domain, remainder taken from reference TRBV5-1 and TRBJ2-5, is KAGVTQTPRYLIKTRGQQVTLSCSPISGHRSVSWYQQTPGQGLQFLFEYFSETQRNKGNFPGRFSGRQFSNSRSEMNVSTLELGDSALYLCASSLHRALRGETQYFGPGTRLLVL.

The genes are TRBV5-4 and TRBJ2-1; D unresolved. V dropped 3 bases and J dropped 3 bases, with 13 bases sitting between them. Germline CDR1 SGHNT, CDR2 YYREEE (reference sequence). The CDR3 spans 15 residues. CDR3 sequence reads: CASSSTQVLYNEQFF. The CDR3 coding sequence is TGTGCCAGCAGCTCCACCCAGGTTCTCTACAATGAGCAGTTCTTC.

The chain has TRBV14 and TRBJ2-7; 9 nucleotides line up with TRBD1. The CDR3 spans 13 residues. V was clipped by 7 bases and J by 5 bases; unmatched bases: 6. Germline V gives CDR1 SGHDN, CDR2 FVKESK. CDR3: CASNRGLGDEQYF. DNA for the CDR3: TGTGCCAGCAACAGGGGGCTCGGGGACGAGCAGTACTTC.

CDR3: CASSYSTGIGGYTF. The CDR3 DNA is TGTGCCAGCAGTTACTCAACAGGGATCGGAGGCTACACCTTC. This chain connects TRBV6-5 to TRBJ1-2; D might be TRBD1 (6 bases). V lost 0 bases to trimming and J lost 8 bases, with 13 bases between them. The V gene's germline CDR1 is MNHEY and CDR2 SVGAGI. The CDR3 length is 14 residues.